This TCR beta chain was documented in a study of blood T cell repertoires in COVID-19. In its sample, this clone was seen once. Generated by immunoSEQ multiplex PCR, the TCRdb table keeps only in-frame clones and is missing some. The profile shows about 120,000 clones, 85% to 90% of them singletons. CDR3 length: 14 amino acids. The V and J ends lost 5 bases and 4 bases, in that order; junction bases with no gene match: 5. Germline V CDR1 and CDR2: MNHNS, SASEGT. This chain uses TRBV6-1 with TRBJ1-5, with 7 positions matching TRBD1. The clonotype was recovered from a man aged 65 to 85 with active or convalescent COVID-19. Sequencing was done on a sample of peripheral blood. CDR3 bases: TGTGCCAGCAGTTATGGGACAGAAAATCAGCCCCAGCATTTT. Translation gives CASSYGTENQPQHF.